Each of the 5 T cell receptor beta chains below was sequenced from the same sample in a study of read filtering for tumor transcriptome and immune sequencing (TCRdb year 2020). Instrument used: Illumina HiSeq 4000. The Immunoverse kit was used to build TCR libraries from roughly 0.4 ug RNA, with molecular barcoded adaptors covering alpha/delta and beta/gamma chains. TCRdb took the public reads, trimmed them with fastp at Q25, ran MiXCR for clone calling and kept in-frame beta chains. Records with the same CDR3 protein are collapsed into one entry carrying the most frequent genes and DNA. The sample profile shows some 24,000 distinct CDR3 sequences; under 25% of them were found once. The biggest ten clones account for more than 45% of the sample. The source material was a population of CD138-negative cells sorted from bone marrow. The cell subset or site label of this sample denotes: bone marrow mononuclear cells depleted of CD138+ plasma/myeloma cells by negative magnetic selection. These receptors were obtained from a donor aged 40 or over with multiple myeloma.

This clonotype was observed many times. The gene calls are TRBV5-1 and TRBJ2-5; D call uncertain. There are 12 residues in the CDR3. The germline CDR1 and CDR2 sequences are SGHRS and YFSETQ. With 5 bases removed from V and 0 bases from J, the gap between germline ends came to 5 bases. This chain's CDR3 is CASRIHQETQYF. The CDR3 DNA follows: TGCGCCAGCAGAATTCACCAAGAGACCCAGTACTTC.

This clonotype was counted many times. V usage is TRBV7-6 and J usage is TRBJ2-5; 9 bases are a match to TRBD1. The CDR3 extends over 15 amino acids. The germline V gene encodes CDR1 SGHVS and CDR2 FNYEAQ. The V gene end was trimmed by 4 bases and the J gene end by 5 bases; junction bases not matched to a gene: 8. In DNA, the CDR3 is TGTGCCAGCAGCTACGACAGGGGGAGTAGTGAGACCCAGTACTTC. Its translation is CASSYDRGSSETQYF. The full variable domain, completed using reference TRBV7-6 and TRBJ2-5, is GAGVSQSPRYKVTKRGQDVALRCDPISGHVSLYWYRQALGQGPEFLTYFNYEAQQDKSGLPNDRFSAERPEGSISTLTIQRTEQRDSAMYRCASSYDRGSSETQYFGPGTRLLVL.

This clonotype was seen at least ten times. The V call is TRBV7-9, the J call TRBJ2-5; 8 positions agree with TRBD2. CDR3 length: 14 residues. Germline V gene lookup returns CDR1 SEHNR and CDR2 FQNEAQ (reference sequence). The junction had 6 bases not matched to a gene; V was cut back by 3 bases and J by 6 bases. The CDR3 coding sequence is TGTGCCAGCAGCTTGGGACTAGGGTGGAAGACCCAGTACTTC. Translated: CASSLGLGWKTQYF.

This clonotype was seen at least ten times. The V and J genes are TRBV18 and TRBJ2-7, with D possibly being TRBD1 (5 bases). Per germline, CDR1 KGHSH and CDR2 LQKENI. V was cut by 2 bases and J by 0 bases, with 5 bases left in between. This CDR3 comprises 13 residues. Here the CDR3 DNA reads TGTGCCAGCTCACCAGACAGCTCCTACGAGCAGTACTTC. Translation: CASSPDSSYEQYF.

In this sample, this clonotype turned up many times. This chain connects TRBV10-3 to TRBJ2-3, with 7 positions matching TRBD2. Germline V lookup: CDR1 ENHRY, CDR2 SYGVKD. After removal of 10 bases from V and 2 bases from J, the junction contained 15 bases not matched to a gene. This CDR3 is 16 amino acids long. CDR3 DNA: TGTGCCACCGCGGAGGTGTCGGGGGGACTCACAGATACGCAGTATTTT. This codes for CATAEVSGGLTDTQYF.